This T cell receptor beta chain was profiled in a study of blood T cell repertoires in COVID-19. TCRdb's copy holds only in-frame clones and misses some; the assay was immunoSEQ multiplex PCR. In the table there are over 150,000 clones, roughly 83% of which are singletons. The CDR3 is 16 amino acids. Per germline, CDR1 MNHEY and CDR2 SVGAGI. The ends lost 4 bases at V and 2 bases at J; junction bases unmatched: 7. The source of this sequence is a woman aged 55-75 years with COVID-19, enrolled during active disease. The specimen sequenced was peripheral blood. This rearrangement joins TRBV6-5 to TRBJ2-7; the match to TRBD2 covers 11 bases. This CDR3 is CASSLQGTSGTYEQYF. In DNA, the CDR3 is TGTGCCAGCAGTTTACAAGGGACTAGCGGCACCTACGAGCAGTACTTC.